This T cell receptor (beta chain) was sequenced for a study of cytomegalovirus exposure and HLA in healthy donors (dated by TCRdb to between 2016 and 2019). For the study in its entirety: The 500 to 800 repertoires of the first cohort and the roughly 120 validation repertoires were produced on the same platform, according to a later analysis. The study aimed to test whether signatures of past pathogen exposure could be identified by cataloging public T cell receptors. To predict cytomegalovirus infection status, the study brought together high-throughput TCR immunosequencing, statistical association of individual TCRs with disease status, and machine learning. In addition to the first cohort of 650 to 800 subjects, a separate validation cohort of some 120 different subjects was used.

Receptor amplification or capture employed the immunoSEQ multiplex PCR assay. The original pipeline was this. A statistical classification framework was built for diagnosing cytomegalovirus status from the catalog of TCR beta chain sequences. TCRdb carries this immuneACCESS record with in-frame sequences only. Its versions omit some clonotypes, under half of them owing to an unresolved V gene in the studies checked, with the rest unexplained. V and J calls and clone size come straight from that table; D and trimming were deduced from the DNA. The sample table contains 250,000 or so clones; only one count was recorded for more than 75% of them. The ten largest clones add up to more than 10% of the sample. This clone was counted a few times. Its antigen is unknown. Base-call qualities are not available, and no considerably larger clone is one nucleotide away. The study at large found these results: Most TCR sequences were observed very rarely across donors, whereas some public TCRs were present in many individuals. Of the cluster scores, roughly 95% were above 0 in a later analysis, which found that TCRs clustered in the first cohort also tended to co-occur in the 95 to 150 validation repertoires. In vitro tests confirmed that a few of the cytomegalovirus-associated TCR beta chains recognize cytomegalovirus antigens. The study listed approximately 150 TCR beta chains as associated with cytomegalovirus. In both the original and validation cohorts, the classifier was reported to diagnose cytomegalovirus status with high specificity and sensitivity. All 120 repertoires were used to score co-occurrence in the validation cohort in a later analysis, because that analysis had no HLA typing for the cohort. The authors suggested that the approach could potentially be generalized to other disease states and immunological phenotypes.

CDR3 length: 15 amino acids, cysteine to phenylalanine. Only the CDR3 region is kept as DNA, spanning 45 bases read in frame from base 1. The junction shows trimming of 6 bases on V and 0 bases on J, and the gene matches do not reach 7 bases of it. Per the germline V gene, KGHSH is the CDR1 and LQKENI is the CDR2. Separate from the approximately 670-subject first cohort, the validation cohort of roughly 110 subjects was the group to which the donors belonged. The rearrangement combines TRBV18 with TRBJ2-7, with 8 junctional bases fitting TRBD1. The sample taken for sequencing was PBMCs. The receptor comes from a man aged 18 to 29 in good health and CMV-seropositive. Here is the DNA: TGTGCCAGCTCGCCTAGACAGGGGCTCTCCTACGAGCAGTACTTC. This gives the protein CASSPRQGLSYEQYF.